Listed below are T cell receptor beta chains from one sample, sequenced in a study of T cell repertoires in cytomegalovirus infection. In TCRdb, the reads were re-called with MiXCR into one record per CDR3 protein. The profile shows roughly 720,000 distinct CDR3 sequences, about a third of them singletons. Specimen: PBMCs. These receptors were obtained from a human donor in good health (CMV status not recorded). Some clones in this sample may be carry-over from other donors' samples. Both conserved end residues are part of each CDR3. D genes are given only for firm matches. Expanded clones are given a class, and other clones once, few, many or no size at all.

clone_size d_call j_call v_call cdr3_aa cdr3_nt
many - TRBJ1-5 TRBV7-2 CASSSVAATQPQHF TGTGCCAGCAGCTCCGTTGCGGCCACTCAGCCCCAGCATTTT
- TRBD1 TRBJ2-1 TRBV15 CATSRVGPGQGSGEQFF TGTGCCACCAGCAGAGTAGGGCCGGGACAGGGGAGCGGTGAGCAGTTCTTC
- - TRBJ2-5 TRBV4-2 CASSQTPETQYF TGTGCCAGCAGCCAAACCCCAGAGACCCAGTACTTC
once TRBD2 TRBJ2-5 TRBV28 CASSFPELAGGGETQYF TGTGCCAGCAGCTTCCCGGAACTAGCGGGCGGAGGGGAGACCCAGTACTTC
- - TRBJ2-2 TRBV27 CASSLGWVTGELFF TGTGCCAGCAGTTTGGGGTGGGTCACCGGGGAGCTGTTTTTT
- TRBD1 TRBJ1-1 TRBV19 CASSIVRTGDTQAFF TGTGCCAGTAGTATAGTGAGGACAGGGGATACGCAAGCTTTCTTT
- - TRBJ2-3 TRBV7-2 CASSFGWFTDTQYF TGTGCCAGCAGCTTTGGGTGGTTCACAGATACGCAGTATTTT
few - TRBJ2-1 TRBV25-1 CASSEAGKAYNEQFF TGTGCCAGCAGTGAAGCAGGGAAGGCCTACAATGAGCAGTTCTTC
- - TRBJ1-1 TRBV30 CAWSQGLNTEAFF TGTGCCTGGAGTCAGGGCCTAAACACTGAAGCTTTCTTT
few TRBD1 TRBJ1-2 TRBV27 CASSFRAGTGGRGYTF TGTGCCAGCAGTTTCCGAGCCGGGACAGGGGGCCGAGGCTACACCTTC
few - TRBJ2-2 TRBV19 CASSLYGTDLTF TGTGCCAGTAGTCTATACGGGACCGACCTTACATTT
- - TRBJ2-5 TRBV2 CARSDGGQSQETNYF TGTGCCCGAAGTGACGGGGGGCAGTCCCAAGAGACCAATTACTTC
many - TRBJ2-7 TRBV7-2 CASSLGRGTYEQYF TGTGCCAGCAGCTTAGGAAGAGGGACTTACGAGCAGTACTTC
- - TRBJ1-1 TRBV6-6 CASTATVSGGTEAFF TGTGCCAGCACCGCTACCGTCAGCGGGGGGACTGAAGCTTTCTTT
- TRBD1 TRBJ2-3 TRBV3-1 CASSPGTGRDTQYF TGTGCCAGCAGCCCCGGGACAGGGAGAGATACGCAGTATTTT
- - TRBJ2-1 TRBV28 CASSWGINEQFF TGTGCCAGCAGCTGGGGGATCAATGAGCAGTTCTTC
- TRBD1 TRBJ1-1 TRBV7-2 CASSSNRGRAFF TGTGCCAGCAGCTCCAACAGGGGTAGAGCTTTCTTT
- - TRBJ2-7 TRBV6-2/TRBV6-3 CASSPAYPGHRVGSYEQYF TGTGCCAGCAGCCCCGCATACCCGGGACACCGGGTTGGGTCCTACGAGCAGTACTTC
- TRBD1 TRBJ1-4 TRBV4-1 CASSQGETGGAEKLFF TGCGCCAGCAGCCAAGGCGAGACAGGGGGCGCGGAAAAACTGTTTTTT
few - TRBJ1-2 TRBV19 CATYLQGSAYGYTF TGTGCCACTTATTTACAGGGAAGCGCCTATGGCTACACCTTC
- TRBD1 TRBJ1-6 TRBV28 CASSLYRGSYNSPLHF TGTGCCAGCAGTTTATACAGGGGTTCTTATAATTCACCCCTCCACTTT
- TRBD1 TRBJ2-1 TRBV28 CASSLQGAGGLNEQFF TGTGCCAGCAGTTTACAGGGGGCAGGGGGCCTCAATGAGCAGTTCTTC
few TRBD1 TRBJ1-1 TRBV12-3/TRBV12-4 CAVPGPGGEAFF TGTGCCGTCCCCGGGCCAGGGGGTGAAGCTTTCTTT
few TRBD1 TRBJ2-1 TRBV28 CASRDRGKNEQFF TGTGCCAGCAGGGACAGGGGTAAGAATGAGCAGTTCTTC
- - TRBJ2-7 TRBV5-5 CASSGTALWDEQYF TGTGCCAGCAGCGGAACAGCCCTTTGGGACGAGCAGTACTTC
- - TRBJ2-7 TRBV6-2/TRBV6-3 CASSFYPSLASTVEQYF TGTGCCAGCAGTTTTTACCCCTCTCTAGCGTCGACGGTCGAGCAGTACTTC
- - TRBJ1-1 TRBV12-3/TRBV12-4 CASSLVRMDRTEAFF TGTGCCAGCAGTTTGGTGAGGATGGATCGCACTGAAGCTTTCTTT
few TRBD1 TRBJ2-7 TRBV7-2 CASSRGQGLTYEQYF TGTGCCAGCAGCCGGGGACAGGGGTTAACCTACGAGCAGTACTTC
- - TRBJ1-1 TRBV12-3/TRBV12-4 CASSYEGTEAFF TGTGCCAGCAGTTATGAGGGTACTGAAGCTTTCTTT
- TRBD1 TRBJ2-3 TRBV24-1 CATSDHRGRDTQYF TGTGCCACCAGTGATCACAGGGGACGAGATACGCAGTATTTT
- - TRBJ1-1 TRBV15 CATSRRDRSAFF TGTGCCACCAGCCGAAGAGACAGGTCTGCTTTCTTT
few - TRBJ2-7 TRBV7-6 CASSLAFEYEQYF TGTGCTAGCAGCTTAGCGTTTGAGTACGAGCAGTACTTC
few - TRBJ1-1 TRBV6-5 CASSSTLEAFF TGTGCCAGCAGTTCCACCCTTGAAGCTTTCTTT
many TRBD2 TRBJ2-5 TRBV27 CASSDTSGEDHRQETQYF TGTGCCAGCAGCGACACTAGCGGAGAAGATCACCGTCAAGAGACCCAGTACTTC
- - TRBJ2-7 TRBV7-8 CASSLAHREYEQYF TGTGCCAGCAGCTTAGCCCACAGGGAGTACGAGCAGTACTTC
few TRBD2 TRBJ2-5 TRBV7-6 CASSLFGAGGGQETQYF TGTGCCAGCAGCTTATTCGGTGCGGGGGGTGGCCAAGAGACCCAGTACTTC
- - TRBJ1-2 TRBV27 CASSFNRPTTGYGYTF TGTGCCAGCAGTTTTAACCGCCCTACCACGGGGTATGGCTACACCTTC
many - TRBJ1-5 TRBV7-2 CASSLVGSGRPNQPQHF TGTGCCAGCAGCTTAGTAGGATCCGGGAGGCCCAATCAGCCCCAGCATTTT
- - TRBJ1-1 TRBV28 CASSSETVAMNTEAFF TGTGCCAGCAGTTCCGAAACAGTCGCTATGAACACTGAAGCTTTCTTT
- - TRBJ2-1 TRBV7-3 CASSYPDPEQFF TGTGCCAGCAGCTACCCCGACCCTGAGCAGTTCTTC
- - TRBJ2-7 TRBV20-1 CSASGAEGYEQYF TGCAGTGCTAGTGGGGCGGAGGGCTACGAGCAGTACTTC
few TRBD2 TRBJ2-1 TRBV6-2/TRBV6-3 CASSYFQRENNEQFF TGTGCCAGCAGTTACTTTCAGCGGGAGAACAATGAGCAGTTCTTC
many - TRBJ1-1 TRBV28 CASSLLTFGGSLNTEAFF TGTGCCAGCAGTTTACTGACGTTTGGGGGCAGCTTGAACACTGAAGCTTTCTTT
- TRBD2 TRBJ2-3 TRBV6-1 CASSWTSGPPDTQYF TGTGCCAGCAGCTGGACTAGCGGGCCCCCAGATACGCAGTATTTT
few - TRBJ2-1 TRBV6-2/TRBV6-3 CASKSLGTRGYNEQFF TGTGCCAGCAAGAGCCTCGGGACAAGAGGGTACAATGAGCAGTTCTTC
few TRBD2 TRBJ2-1 TRBV6-5 CASSWTSAHNEQFF TGTGCCAGCAGTTGGACTAGCGCTCACAATGAGCAGTTCTTC
- TRBD2 TRBJ2-3 TRBV4-2 CASSQVGGGGRDTQYF TGTGCCAGCAGCCAAGTCGGGGGGGGTGGAAGAGATACGCAGTATTTT
- TRBD1 TRBJ2-7 TRBV20-1 CSALRQGLPEQYF TGCAGTGCTTTACGACAGGGCCTCCCCGAGCAGTACTTC
- - TRBJ1-5 TRBV12-3/TRBV12-4 CASSLQGTWDQPQHF TGTGCCAGCAGTTTGCAGGGAACCTGGGATCAGCCCCAGCATTTT